The 24 T cell receptor beta chains in this list originate from one sample, sequenced in a study of blood T cells in healthy people across ages. Primers used in a second PCR of roughly 6 to 11 cycles were a sample-barcoded 5' primer and a J-beta primer mix. TCRdb redid the calling of the 5' RACE reads with MiXCR, one entry per CDR3 protein. The table shows around 900,000 distinct CDR3 sequences, with about 53% occurring only once. What was sequenced was blood. These receptors all come from a woman aged 60-75 years in good health.

This chain uses TRBV6-1 with TRBJ2-7; 7 bases are a match to TRBD2. In germline, CDR1 is MNHNS, CDR2 SASEGT. This CDR3 has 15 residues. V gave up 2 bases and J gave up 0 bases; unmatched junction bases: 4. The CDR3 bases are TGTGCCAGCAGTGAATGGCGGGAGACCTCCTACGAGCAGTACTTC. As protein: CASSEWRETSYEQYF.

The J gene is TRBJ1-5, the V gene TRBV28; tentative D call: TRBD1 (5 bases). This CDR3 contains 15 residues. V lost 7 bases and J 1 base, leaving 14 bases between the germline ends. CDR1 MDHEN and CDR2 SYDVKM come from the germline V gene. The CDR3 loop is CASKPRVVSNQPQHF. DNA for the CDR3: TGTGCCAGCAAGCCCAGGGTGGTAAGCAATCAGCCCCAGCATTTT.

This chain connects TRBV4-1 to TRBJ1-2; D call uncertain. The CDR3 length is 15 residues. V was clipped by 4 bases and J by 4 bases, with 16 bases between them. Germline V gene data show CDR1 as MGHRA and CDR2 as YSYEKL. CDR3 nucleotide sequence: TGCGCCAGCAGCCTTGAGACCCTTAACATCTATGGCTACACCTTC. The encoded protein is CASSLETLNIYGYTF.

As concerns this clonotype: No conserved phenylalanine or tryptophan is present at the end of the CDR3, so a read error is the likely explanation. J is TRBJ2-7 and V is TRBV3-1, with a weak D call TRBD1 (6 bases). Trimming took 5 bases from V and 6 from J, leaving 14 bases between them. Germline CDR1 LGHDT, CDR2 YNNKEL (reference sequence). The CDR3 spans 13 residues. The CDR3 loop reads CASSSRSGAEQYS. CDR3 DNA sequence: TGTGCCAGCAGCTCCCGTTCAGGGGCCGAGCAGTACTCC.

V usage is TRBV2 and J usage is TRBJ2-1; maybe TRBD1 (5 bases). CDR3 length: 16 amino acids. V lost 5 bases to trimming and J lost 5 bases, with 19 bases between them. In germline, CDR1 is SNHLY, CDR2 FYNNEI. CDR3 protein: CASSTGIRAFHNEQFF. The CDR3 coding sequence is TGTGCCAGCAGTACCGGAATCAGGGCTTTTCACAATGAGCAGTTCTTC. The complete variable domain, with remaining parts taken from reference TRBV2 and TRBJ2-1, reads EPEVTQTPSHQVTQMGQEVILRCVPISNHLYFYWYRQILGQKVEFLVSFYNNEISEKSEIFDDQFSVERPDGSNFTLKIRSTKLEDSAMYFCASSTGIRAFHNEQFFGPGTRLTVL.

Regarding this clonotype: A junction end diverges from the germline sequence, so it may reflect a read error. This chain joins TRBV6-5 and TRBJ2-5; 16 bases agree with TRBD2. The CDR3 runs 19 residues. The V gene's germline CDR1 is MNHEY and CDR2 SVGAGI. CDR3 sequence reads: CVSSSAGTSGRGAKETQYF. The CDR3 DNA follows: TGTGTCAGCAGTTCGGCCGGGACTAGCGGGAGGGGCGCCAAAGAGACCCAGTACTTC.

This clonotype was seen a handful of times. The chain recombines TRBV7-2 with TRBJ2-7; TRBD1 aligns across 7 bases. Germline CDR1 SGHTA, CDR2 FQGNSA. This CDR3 is 16 amino acids long. The V and J ends lost 1 base and 5 bases, in that order; junction bases with no gene match: 11. CDR3 nucleotides: TGTGCCAGCAGCTTAGTTCCCACAGGGGTGAGCCACGAGCAGTACTTC. As protein: CASSLVPTGVSHEQYF.

The chain carries TRBV20-1 and TRBJ2-3; 13 nucleotides align to TRBD2. This CDR3 is built from 15 residues. V trimming: 3 bases; J trimming: 5 bases; junction bases outside the gene matches: 5. Germline V gene sequence: CDR1 DFQATT, CDR2 SNEGSKA (reference sequence). CDR3 bases: TGCAGTGCTAGGGGACTAGCGGGAAAGGGAGATACGCAGTATTTT. Translated: CSARGLAGKGDTQYF.

The rearrangement uses TRBV10-3 and TRBJ2-7, with 7 bases aligning to TRBD2. V trimming: 2 bases; J trimming: 2 bases; junction bases outside the gene matches: 6. CDR1 and CDR2 from the germline V gene are ENHRY and SYGVKD. This CDR3 contains 15 residues. This CDR3 reads CAISEGASGAYEQYF. The CDR3 coding sequence is TGTGCCATCAGTGAGGGTGCTAGCGGAGCCTACGAGCAGTACTTC.

The J gene is TRBJ2-1, the V gene TRBV20-1; 8 nucleotides agree with TRBD1. The V and J ends lost 5 bases and 6 bases, in that order; junction bases with no gene match: 3. This CDR3 has 12 amino acids. The V gene's germline CDR1 is DFQATT and CDR2 SNEGSKA (reference sequence). DNA for the CDR3: TGCAGTGCTGTCGACAGGGGCAATGAGCAGTTCTTC. This codes for CSAVDRGNEQFF.

Turning to this clonotype: The junction and the germline gene differ at one end; a read error may be behind it. The chain joins TRBV7-9 to TRBJ2-5; no definite D call. Germline V gene data show CDR1 as SEHNR and CDR2 as FQNEAQ (reference sequence). The CDR3 totals 15 residues. This CDR3 is CASSGFNREQETKYF. CDR3 DNA sequence: TGTGCCAGCAGCGGGTTCAACAGAGAACAAGAGACCAAGTACTTC.

The chain carries TRBV7-8 and TRBJ2-5; TRBD1 matches at 9 bases. The J segment lost 12 bases and the V segment lost 1 base, leaving 3 bases of the junction unmatched. Germline CDR1 SGHVS, CDR2 FQNEAQ. CDR3 length: 12 residues. For the CDR3, the DNA is TGTGCCAGCAGCTTAGGCCGGGACAGGGAGTACTTC. Amino acid sequence: CASSLGRDREYF.

The J gene is TRBJ2-1, the V gene TRBV5-1, with D uncertain. This CDR3 region has 9 residues. Germline V gives CDR1 SGHRS, CDR2 YFSETQ. The ends were cut back, 2 bases at V and 10 bases at J, with 1 base in the middle. This chain's CDR3 is CASSLEQFF. The CDR3 coding sequence is TGCGCCAGCAGCTTAGAGCAGTTCTTC.

CDR3 in DNA: TGTGCCAGCAGGGTACAGGGTTTTTCTGAAAAACTGTTTTTT. Its protein is CASRVQGFSEKLFF. The rearrangement uses TRBV6-1 and TRBJ1-4, with TRBD1 as a possible D gene (6 bases). Germline V gene data show CDR1 as MNHNS and CDR2 as SASEGT. This CDR3 comprises 14 residues. V lost 6 bases and J 7 bases, leaving 15 bases between the germline ends.

This clonotype was recorded a few times. The CDR3 spells CASSGDRVFLSGRGDTQYF. The CDR3 region has the DNA TGTGCCAGCAGCGGGGACAGGGTTTTCCTTAGCGGGAGAGGAGATACGCAGTATTTT. The chain carries TRBV7-9 and TRBJ2-3, with D perhaps given as TRBD1 or TRBD2 (9 bases each). Germline lookup yields CDR1 SEHNR and CDR2 FQNEAQ (reference sequence). V was pared by 5 bases and J by 5 bases, with 29 bases between. This CDR3 spans 19 amino acids. Filled out from reference TRBV7-9 and TRBJ2-3, the complete variable domain reads DTGVSQNPRHKITKRGQNVTFRCDPISEHNRLYWYRQTLGQGPEFLTYFQNEAQLEKSRLLSDRFSAERPKGSFSTLEIQRTEQGDSAMYLCASSGDRVFLSGRGDTQYFGPGTRLTVL.

This chain joins TRBV11-2 and TRBJ1-2, with 7 bases fitting TRBD1. The CDR3 is 21 amino acids. The junction had 26 bases not matched to a gene; V was cut back by 3 bases and J by 4 bases. The germline gives CDR1 SGHAT, CDR2 FQNNGV. The CDR3 region has the DNA TGTGCCAGCAGCTTTTATCCTGGACTCAACGGAGACCGGGACAGAAGCTATGGCTACACCTTC. Its translation: CASSFYPGLNGDRDRSYGYTF.

This chain links TRBV7-2 with TRBJ2-3, with D perhaps matching TRBD2 (6 bases). The germline V and J ends were trimmed by 1 base and 4 bases, with 12 bases remaining between them. This CDR3 is built from 15 residues. From germline, CDR1 is SGHTA and CDR2 FQGNSA. The CDR3 nucleotides are TGTGCCAGCAGCTTAGTAGCACTAGCTGCAGATACGCAGTATTTT. This translates into CASSLVALAADTQYF.

The chain couples TRBV20-1 to TRBJ2-5, with D perhaps matching TRBD2 (6 bases). Deletions cut 6 bases from V and 4 bases from J, with 15 bases between. CDR1 and CDR2 from the germline V gene are DFQATT and SNEGSKA (reference sequence). CDR3 length: 13 amino acids. The CDR3 loop reads CSARDAGGETQYF. The DNA of the CDR3 is TGCAGTGCCCGGGACGCCGGGGGAGAGACCCAGTACTTC.

The V call is TRBV5-1, the J call TRBJ1-1; D uncertain. The germline V gene has CDR1 SGHRS and CDR2 YFSETQ. Trimming took off 4 bases at V and 0 bases at J, with 10 bases between the two ends. The length of the CDR3 is 14 residues. The CDR3 protein is CASSLGSVNTEAFF. CDR3 DNA sequence: TGCGCCAGCAGCCTCGGGTCCGTGAACACTGAAGCTTTCTTT.

The chain employs TRBV15 and TRBJ2-1; D is possibly TRBD2 (7 bases). The CDR3 runs to 17 residues. The germline V gene encodes CDR1 LNHNV and CDR2 YYDKDF (reference sequence). Trimming removed 1 base at V and 0 bases at J, with 13 bases between. The CDR3 loop is CATSRGGGFSSYNEQFF. CDR3 nucleotides: TGTGCCACCAGCAGAGGGGGGGGCTTTAGCTCCTACAATGAGCAGTTCTTC.

This chain uses TRBV20-1 with TRBJ2-4; 14 positions match TRBD2. This CDR3 is 16 amino acids long. V trimming: 6 bases; J trimming: 0 bases; junction bases outside the gene matches: 4. Germline V gene data show CDR1 as DFQATT and CDR2 as SNEGSKA (reference sequence). CDR3 amino acids: CSAGTSGSLAKNIQYF. The CDR3 bases are TGCAGTGCAGGGACTAGCGGGAGCTTAGCCAAAAACATTCAGTACTTC.

The chain links TRBV29-1 to TRBJ1-2, with a weak D call TRBD1 (6 bases). The CDR3 consists of 12 residues. The germline CDR1 and CDR2 sequences are SQVTM and ANQGSEA. The V end was cut by 5 bases, the J end by 2 bases, with 9 bases between. As DNA, the CDR3 is TGCAGCGTTCTCAGGGGAAACTATGGCTACACCTTC. Residues: CSVLRGNYGYTF.

The chain links TRBV7-3 to TRBJ2-1, with D possibly matching TRBD2 (5 bases). Germline V lookup: CDR1 SGHTA, CDR2 FQGTGA. The V gene lost 5 bases and the J gene lost 4 bases, with 15 bases spanning the gap. The CDR3 length is 15 residues. Here the CDR3 reads CASSAVKGAYNEQFF. The CDR3 region has the DNA TGTGCCAGCAGCGCAGTCAAGGGAGCGTACAATGAGCAGTTCTTC.

The chain links TRBV7-9 to TRBJ2-1; D gene ambiguous. V lost 5 bases and J lost 6, with 14 bases in between. CDR3 length equals 14 residues. The germline gives CDR1 SEHNR, CDR2 FQNEAQ (reference sequence). The CDR3 reads CASSHMDGINEQFF. In DNA, the CDR3 is TGTGCCAGCAGCCACATGGACGGAATCAATGAGCAGTTCTTC.